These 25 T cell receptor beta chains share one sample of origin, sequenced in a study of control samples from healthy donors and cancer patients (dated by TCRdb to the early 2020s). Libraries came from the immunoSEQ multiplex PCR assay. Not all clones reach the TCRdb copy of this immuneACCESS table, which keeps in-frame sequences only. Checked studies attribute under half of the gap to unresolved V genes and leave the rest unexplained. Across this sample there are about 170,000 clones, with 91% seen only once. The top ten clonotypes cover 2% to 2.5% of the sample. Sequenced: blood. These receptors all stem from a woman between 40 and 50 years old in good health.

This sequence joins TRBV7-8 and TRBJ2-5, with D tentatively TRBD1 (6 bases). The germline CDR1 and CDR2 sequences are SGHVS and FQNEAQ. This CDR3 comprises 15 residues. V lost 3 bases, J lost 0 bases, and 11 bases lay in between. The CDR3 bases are TGTGCCAGCAGCTTCGGACAGATGTACCAAGAGACCCAGTACTTC. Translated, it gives CASSFGQMYQETQYF.

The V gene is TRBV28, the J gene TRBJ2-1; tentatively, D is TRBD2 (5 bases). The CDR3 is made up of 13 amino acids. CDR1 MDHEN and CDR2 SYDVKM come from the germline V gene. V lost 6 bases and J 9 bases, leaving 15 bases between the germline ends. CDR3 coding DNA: TGTGCCAGCAGCACGCTAACTAGAGCTGAGCAGTTCTTC. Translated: CASSTLTRAEQFF.

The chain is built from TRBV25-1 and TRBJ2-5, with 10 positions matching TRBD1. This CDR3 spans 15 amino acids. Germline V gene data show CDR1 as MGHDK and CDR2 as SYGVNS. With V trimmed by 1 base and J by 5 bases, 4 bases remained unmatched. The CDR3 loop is CASSEWDRGRETQYF. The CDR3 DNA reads TGTGCCAGCAGTGAATGGGACAGGGGCCGGGAGACCCAGTACTTC.

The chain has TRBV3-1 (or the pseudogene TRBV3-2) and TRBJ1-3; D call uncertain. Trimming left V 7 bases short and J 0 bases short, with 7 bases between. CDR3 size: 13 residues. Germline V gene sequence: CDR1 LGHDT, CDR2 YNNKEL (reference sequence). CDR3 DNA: TGTGCCAGCACTCGGCGCTCTGGAAACACCATATATTTT. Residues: CASTRRSGNTIYF.

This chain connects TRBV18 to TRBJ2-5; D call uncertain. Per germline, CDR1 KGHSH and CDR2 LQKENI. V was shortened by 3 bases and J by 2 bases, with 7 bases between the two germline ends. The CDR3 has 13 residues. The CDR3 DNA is TGTGCCAGCTCACCGGCGTTTCAAGAGACCCAGTACTTC. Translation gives CASSPAFQETQYF.

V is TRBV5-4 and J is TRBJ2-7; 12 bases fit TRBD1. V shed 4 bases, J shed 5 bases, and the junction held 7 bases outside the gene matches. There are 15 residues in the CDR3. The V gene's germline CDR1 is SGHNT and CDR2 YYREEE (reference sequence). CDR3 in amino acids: CASSPPGQGAHEQYF. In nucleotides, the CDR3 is TGTGCCAGCAGCCCCCCGGGACAGGGGGCCCACGAGCAGTACTTC.

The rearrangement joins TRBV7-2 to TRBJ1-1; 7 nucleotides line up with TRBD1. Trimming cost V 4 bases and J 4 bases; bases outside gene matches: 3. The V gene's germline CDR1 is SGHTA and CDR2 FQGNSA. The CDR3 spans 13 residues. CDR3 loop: CASSSQGGTEAFF. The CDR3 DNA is TGTGCCAGCAGCTCTCAGGGGGGCACTGAAGCTTTCTTT.

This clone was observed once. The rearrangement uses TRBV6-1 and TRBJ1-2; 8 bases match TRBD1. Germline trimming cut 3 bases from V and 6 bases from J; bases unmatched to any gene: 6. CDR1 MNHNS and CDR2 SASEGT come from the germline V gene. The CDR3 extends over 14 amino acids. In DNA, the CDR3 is TGTGCCAGCAGTGACCCTATACAGGGGGATGGCTACACCTTC. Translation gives CASSDPIQGDGYTF.

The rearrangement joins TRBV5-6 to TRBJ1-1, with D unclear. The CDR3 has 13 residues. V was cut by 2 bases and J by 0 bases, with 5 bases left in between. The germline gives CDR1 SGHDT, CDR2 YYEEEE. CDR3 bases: TGTGCCAGCAGCTTCCCCATGAACACTGAAGCTTTCTTT. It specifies CASSFPMNTEAFF.

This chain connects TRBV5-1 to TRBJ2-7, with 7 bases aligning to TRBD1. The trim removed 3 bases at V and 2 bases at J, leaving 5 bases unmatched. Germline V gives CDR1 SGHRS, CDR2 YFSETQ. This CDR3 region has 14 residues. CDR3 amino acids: CASSWSQGAYEQYF. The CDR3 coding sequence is TGCGCCAGCAGCTGGTCCCAGGGGGCCTACGAGCAGTACTTC.

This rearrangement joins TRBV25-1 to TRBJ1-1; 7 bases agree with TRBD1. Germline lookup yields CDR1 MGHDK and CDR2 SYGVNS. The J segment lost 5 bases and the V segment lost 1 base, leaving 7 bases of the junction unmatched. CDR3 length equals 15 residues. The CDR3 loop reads CASSESAGGGTEAFF. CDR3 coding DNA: TGTGCCAGCAGTGAATCGGCAGGGGGAGGTACTGAAGCTTTCTTT.

The CDR3 DNA reads as TGTGCCAGCAGCATGGACGGTTTGTCCCTCCACTTT. It specifies CASSMDGLSLHF. V gene TRBV7-9 combines with J gene TRBJ1-6, with D hard to call. V was shortened by 5 bases and J by 14 bases, with 13 bases between the two germline ends. The length of the CDR3 is 12 residues. Germline V gene lookup returns CDR1 SEHNR and CDR2 FQNEAQ (reference sequence).

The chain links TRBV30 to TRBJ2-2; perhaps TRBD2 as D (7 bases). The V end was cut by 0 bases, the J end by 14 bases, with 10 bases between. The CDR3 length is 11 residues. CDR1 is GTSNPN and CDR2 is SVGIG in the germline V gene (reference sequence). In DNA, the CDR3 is TGTGCCTGGAGTGTCGCGGGGGCCCTGTTTTTT. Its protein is CAWSVAGALFF. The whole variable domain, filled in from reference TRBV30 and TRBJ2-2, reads SQTIHQWPATLVQPVGSPLSLECTVEGTSNPNLYWYRQAAGRGLQLLFYSVGIGQISSEVPQNLSASRPQDRQFILSSKKLLLSDSGFYLCAWSVAGALFFGEGSRLTVL.

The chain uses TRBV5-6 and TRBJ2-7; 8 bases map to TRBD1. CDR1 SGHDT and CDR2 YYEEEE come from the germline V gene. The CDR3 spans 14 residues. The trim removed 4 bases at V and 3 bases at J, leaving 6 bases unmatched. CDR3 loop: CASSPGGGSYEQYF. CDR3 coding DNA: TGTGCCAGCAGCCCAGGGGGCGGAAGCTACGAGCAGTACTTC.

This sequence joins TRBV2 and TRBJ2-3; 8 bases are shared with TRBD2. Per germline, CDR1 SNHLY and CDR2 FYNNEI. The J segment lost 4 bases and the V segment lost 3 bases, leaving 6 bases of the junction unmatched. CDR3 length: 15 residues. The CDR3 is CASSDHGGAADTQYF. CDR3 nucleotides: TGTGCCAGCAGTGATCACGGGGGGGCTGCAGATACGCAGTATTTT.

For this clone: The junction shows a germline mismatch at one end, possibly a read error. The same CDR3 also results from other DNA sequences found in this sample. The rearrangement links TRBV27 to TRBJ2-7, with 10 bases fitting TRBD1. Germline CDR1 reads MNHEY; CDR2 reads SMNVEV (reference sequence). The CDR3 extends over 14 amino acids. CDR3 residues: CASSLRGQGFEQYF. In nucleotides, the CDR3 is TGTGCCAGCAGTTTAAGGGGACAGGGGTTCGAGCAATACTTC.

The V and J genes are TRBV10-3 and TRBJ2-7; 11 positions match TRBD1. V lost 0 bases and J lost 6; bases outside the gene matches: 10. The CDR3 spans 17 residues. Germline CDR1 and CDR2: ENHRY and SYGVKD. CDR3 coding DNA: TGTGCCATCAGTGAGTCGAGGTCGGGACAGGGGGAAATCGAGCAGTACTTC. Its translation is CAISESRSGQGEIEQYF.

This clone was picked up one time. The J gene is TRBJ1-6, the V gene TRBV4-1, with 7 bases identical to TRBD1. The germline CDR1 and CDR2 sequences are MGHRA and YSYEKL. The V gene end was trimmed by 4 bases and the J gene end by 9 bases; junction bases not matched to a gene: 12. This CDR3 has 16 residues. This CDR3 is CASSLRDSWVGSPLHF. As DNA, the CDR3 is TGCGCCAGCAGCCTTAGGGACAGCTGGGTAGGTTCACCCCTCCACTTT.

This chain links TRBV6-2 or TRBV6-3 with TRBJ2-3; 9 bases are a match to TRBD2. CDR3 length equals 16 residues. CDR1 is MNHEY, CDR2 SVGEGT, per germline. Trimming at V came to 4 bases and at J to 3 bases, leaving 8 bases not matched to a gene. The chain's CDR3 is CASSFLAGAQTDTQYF. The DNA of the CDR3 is TGTGCCAGCAGTTTCTTAGCGGGGGCCCAAACAGATACGCAGTATTTT.

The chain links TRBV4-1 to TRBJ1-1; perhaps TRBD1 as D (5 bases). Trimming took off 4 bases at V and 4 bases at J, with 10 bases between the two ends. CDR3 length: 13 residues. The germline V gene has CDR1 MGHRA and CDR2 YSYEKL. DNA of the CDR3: TGCGCCAGCAGCCCAAGCCAGGGCACTGAAGCTTTCTTT. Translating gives CASSPSQGTEAFF.

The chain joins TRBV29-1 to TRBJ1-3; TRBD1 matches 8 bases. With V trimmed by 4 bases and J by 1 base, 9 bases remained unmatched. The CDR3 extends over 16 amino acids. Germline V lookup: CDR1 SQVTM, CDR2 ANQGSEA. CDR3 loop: CSVGKLQGDSGNTIYF. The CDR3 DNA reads TGCAGCGTTGGCAAATTACAGGGGGATTCTGGAAACACCATATATTTT.

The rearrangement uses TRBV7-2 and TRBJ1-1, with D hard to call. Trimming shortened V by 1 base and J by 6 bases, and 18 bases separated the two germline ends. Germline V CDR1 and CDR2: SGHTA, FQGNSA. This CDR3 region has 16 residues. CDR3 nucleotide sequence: TGTGCCAGCAGCTTAGACTCGACCTCGTGGAGTTCTGAAGCTTTCTTT. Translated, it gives CASSLDSTSWSSEAFF. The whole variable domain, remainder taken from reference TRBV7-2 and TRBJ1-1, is GAGVSQSPSNKVTEKGKDVELRCDPISGHTALYWYRQSLGQGLEFLIYFQGNSAPDKSGLPSDRFSAERTGGSVSTLTIQRTQQEDSAVYLCASSLDSTSWSSEAFFGQGTRLTVV.

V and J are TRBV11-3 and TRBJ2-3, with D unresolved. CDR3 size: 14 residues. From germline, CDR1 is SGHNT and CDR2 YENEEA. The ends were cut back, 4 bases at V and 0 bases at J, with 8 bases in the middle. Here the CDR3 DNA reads TGTGCCAGCAGCTCGAGGATAAGCACAGATACGCAGTATTTT. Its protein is CASSSRISTDTQYF.

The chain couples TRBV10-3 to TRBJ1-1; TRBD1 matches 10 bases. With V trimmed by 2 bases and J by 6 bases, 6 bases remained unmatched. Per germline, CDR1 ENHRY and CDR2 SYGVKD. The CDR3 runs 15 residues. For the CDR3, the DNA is TGTGCCATCAGTGAGATACGGGACAGGGGACCTGAAGCTTTCTTT. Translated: CAISEIRDRGPEAFF.

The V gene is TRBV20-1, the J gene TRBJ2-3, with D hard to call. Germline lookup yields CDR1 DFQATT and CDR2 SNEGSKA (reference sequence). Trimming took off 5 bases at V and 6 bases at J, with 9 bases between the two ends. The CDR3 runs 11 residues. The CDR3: CSAREPDTQYF. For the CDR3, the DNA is TGCAGTGCTCGTGAGCCGGATACGCAGTATTTT.